Each of the 6 T cell receptor beta chains below was sequenced from the same sample in a study of beta chain features in type 1 diabetes. TCRB transcripts that were expressed got sequenced, as all of the isolated RNA had been reverse transcribed. Data came from immunoSEQ multiplex PCR; TCRdb stores just in-frame clones and leaves some out. The sample has roughly 500,000 clones, approximately 28% seen once. Sequencing input: naive CD4+ T cells from blood. All receptors derive from a man between 18 and 29 years old in good health.

V and J are TRBV10-3 and TRBJ2-3; D possibly uses TRBD1 or TRBD2 (5 bases each). The CDR3 sequence is 14 residues long. The germline V gene has CDR1 ENHRY and CDR2 SYGVKD. With 8 bases removed from V and 4 bases from J, the gap between germline ends came to 16 bases. The CDR3 sequence is CAIGGRLRPDTQYF. In nucleotides, the CDR3 is TGTGCCATCGGGGGACGGTTGCGTCCAGATACGCAGTATTTT.

This clone was counted only a few times. This chain joins TRBV15 and TRBJ2-4, with TRBD1 matching 9 bases. Germline loops: CDR1 LNHNV, CDR2 YYDKDF (reference sequence). The CDR3 extends over 14 amino acids. V gave up 5 bases and J gave up 7 bases; unmatched junction bases: 6. The CDR3 loop is CATSYTGGLNIQYF. The DNA of the CDR3 is TGTGCCACCAGCTACACAGGGGGCTTGAACATTCAGTACTTC. Looking up the rest from reference TRBV15 and TRBJ2-4 gives the full variable domain: DAMVIQNPRYQVTQFGKPVTLSCSQTLNHNVMYWYQQKSSQAPKLLFHYYDKDFNNEADTPDNFQSRRPNTSFCFLDIRSPGLGDTAMYLCATSYTGGLNIQYFGAGTRLSVL.

This clone has only a few counts. Other DNA sequences in this sample translate to the same CDR3. The chain uses TRBV30 and TRBJ2-6; D unresolved. CDR3 size: 12 residues. Germline V lookup: CDR1 GTSNPN, CDR2 SVGIG (reference sequence). V shed 2 bases and J shed 1 base, with 0 bases lying between them. The chain's CDR3 is CAWSSGANVLTF. CDR3 nucleotides: TGTGCCTGGAGTTCTGGGGCCAACGTCCTGACTTTC.

The CDR3, as DNA: TGTGCCAGCGGCCTCACACTCTCCTACAATGAGCAGTTCTTC. It codes for CASGLTLSYNEQFF. V and J are TRBV7-2 and TRBJ2-1; D call uncertain. The CDR3 runs to 14 residues. Germline lookup yields CDR1 SGHTA and CDR2 FQGNSA. The V end was cut by 8 bases, the J end by 0 bases, with 11 bases between.

This clone was seen a handful of times. This chain uses TRBV7-2 with TRBJ2-1, with 12 nucleotides matching TRBD2. This CDR3 comprises 14 residues. Trimming removed 5 bases from V and 4 bases from J; junction bases left unmatched: 0. Germline CDR1 reads SGHTA; CDR2 reads FQGNSA. Here the CDR3 reads CASSGLAGYNEQFF. The CDR3 bases are TGTGCCAGCAGCGGACTAGCGGGGTACAATGAGCAGTTCTTC.

This chain joins TRBV15 and TRBJ2-7, with TRBD2 identical over 11 bases. CDR1 and CDR2 (germline): LNHNV, YYDKDF (reference sequence). The junction had 10 bases not matched to a gene; V was cut back by 3 bases and J by 6 bases. The CDR3 has 16 residues. The CDR3 here is CATSRSSGRFPLEQYF. The DNA of the CDR3 is TGTGCCACCAGCAGGTCTAGCGGGAGGTTTCCTCTCGAGCAGTACTTC.